A selection of T cell receptor beta chains follows, all from one sample in a study of response to subunit inactivated influenza vaccine. TCRdb recomputed calls from the RT-PCR reads with MiXCR, one row per CDR3 protein. The sample consists of fewer than 600,000 distinct CDR3 sequences, 6% to 9% of them appearing once. The source was PBMCs from blood, collected roughly 24 months after vaccination. The source is a man in his fifties or sixties who received an inactivated influenza vaccine. Both conserved end residues are part of each CDR3. The order of the fields is D gene, CDR3 length, V gene, J gene, clone size, CDR3 DNA, CDR3 protein. D genes are given only for firm matches. The listing skips clone size in some rows; elsewhere it reads once, few, many or a size class.

TRBD1,15,TRBV4-2,TRBJ2-5,many,TGTGCCAGCAGCCAAGACCTGGACAGGGGAGAGACCCAGTACTTC,CASSQDLDRGETQYF
.,12,TRBV7-9,TRBJ2-1,many,TGTGCCACCCGGGAAGGGAGGAATGAGCAGTTCTTC,CATREGRNEQFF
.,15,TRBV3-1,TRBJ2-1,many,TGTGCCAGCAGCCAAGTCCTAGCGAGCTACAATGAGCAGTTCTTC,CASSQVLASYNEQFF
.,16,TRBV5-1,TRBJ2-1,few,TGCGCCAGCAGCCCCAGACTAACCCGTCAACTCAATGAGCAGTTCTTC,CASSPRLTRQLNEQFF
.,14,TRBV7-2,TRBJ1-5,few,TGTGCCAGCAGCCCCCGAAACGGGATGGGGCCCCAGCATTTT,CASSPRNGMGPQHF
TRBD2,20,TRBV11-1,TRBJ2-1,few,TGTGCCAGCAAGTTAGCCGGGACCGGGGGTATCGGGAGGGCCTTCAATGAGCAGTTCTTC,CASKLAGTGGIGRAFNEQFF
.,14,TRBV5-6,TRBJ2-2,few,TGTGCCAGCAGCTCAGATGTTCGAACCGGGGAGCTGTTTTTT,CASSSDVRTGELFF
.,13,TRBV20-1,TRBJ1-2,few,TGCAGTGCTAGCTCCGGGGGACAATATGGCTACACCTTC,CSASSGGQYGYTF
TRBD2,16,TRBV20-1,TRBJ2-3,few,TGCAGTGCTAGAGTCGCTAGCGGGGGAAGCACAGATACGCAGTATTTT,CSARVASGGSTDTQYF
.,12,TRBV12-3/TRBV12-4,TRBJ2-7,few,TGTGCCAGCAGTTTTTACGCCGCTGAGCAGTACTTC,CASSFYAAEQYF
TRBD1,13,TRBV5-4,TRBJ2-5,.,TGTGCCAGCAGCCAACAGGGGGCCGAGACCCAGTACTTC,CASSQQGAETQYF
TRBD2,15,TRBV5-4,TRBJ2-1,.,TGTGCCAGCAGCCCTCGGGGGGACTCCTACAATGAGCAGTTCTTC,CASSPRGDSYNEQFF
.,15,TRBV3-1,TRBJ2-5,many,TGTGCCAGCAGCCAGCGGGAAGGGGTCCAAGAGACCCAGTACTTC,CASSQREGVQETQYF
.,16,TRBV7-2,TRBJ2-5,.,TGTGCCAGCAGCTTAGGTTCAGCGCAGTACCAAGAGACCCAGTACTTC,CASSLGSAQYQETQYF
.,10,TRBV29-1,TRBJ1-2,few,TGCAGCGTTGGTAGTGTGGGCTACACCTTC,CSVGSVGYTF
TRBD1,17,TRBV7-8,TRBJ2-5,many,TGTGCCAGCAGCTTGAGAAACAGGGGGACGGGGTTAGAGACCCAGTACTTC,CASSLRNRGTGLETQYF
TRBD1,14,TRBV6-5,TRBJ2-1,many,TGTGCCAGCAGTTCTCGACAGGGCTACAATGAGCAGTTCTTC,CASSSRQGYNEQFF